This T cell receptor beta chain originates from a study of Tregs in tolerant kidney transplant recipients. About this clone itself: Its antigen is not identified.

Broader study findings: Activated donor B cell expansion appeared to reveal the most relevant donor-specific TCRbeta repertoire. Biological reproducibility was not directly addressed in this study. Few patients were studied, so findings need validation in larger groups.

The nonmyeloablative bone marrow transplants came from related graft donors, with transient mixed chimerism. Thawed PBMCs were FACS-sorted into unstimulated CD4+CD25+CD127- regulatory T cells, CD4+CD25- non-regulatory cells, CD4 and CD8 cells. The V gene lost 7 bases and the J gene lost 1 base, with 8 bases spanning the gap. CDR3 length equals 13 residues. Germline CDR1 is LNHDA and CDR2 is SQIVND (reference sequence). Assay: immunoSEQ multiplex PCR; the TCRdb copy retains only in-frame clones and omits some. This sample has roughly 80,000 clones, with roughly nine tenths found just once. The chain couples TRBV19 to TRBJ2-1, with a tentative D call TRBD1 (6 bases). The receptor's source is a human patient who received a combined kidney and bone marrow transplant. Some T cells may have come from the graft donor. This specimen consisted of CD4+ T cells from blood (PBMCs), obtained 24 months after the transplant. The CDR3 DNA follows: TGTGCCAGTAAGGGGGAGTCCTACAATGAGCAGTTCTTC. Translating gives CASKGESYNEQFF.